This T cell receptor (beta chain) stems from a study of patients and donors after allogeneic stem cell transplantation. The sample holds a few counts of this clonotype. From the RT-PCR reads, TCRdb called clonotypes with MiXCR, one entry per CDR3 protein. The sample comprises about 230,000 distinct CDR3 sequences, around 14% of which are singletons, and around 10% rests with the top ten. This CDR3 comprises 15 residues. J was trimmed by 1 base and V by 6 bases; bases with no gene match: 6. CDR1 is SNHLY, CDR2 FYNNEI, per germline. Sequenced sample: blood, either unsorted or a sorted T cell fraction (not recorded which). This receptor was taken from a human donor who was either an allogeneic HSCT recipient or a stem cell or donor lymphocyte infusion donor (not recorded which). It is not recorded whose cells these are; they may come from a transplant donor. The V and J genes are TRBV2 and TRBJ1-5, with 7 bases lining up with TRBD1. This CDR3 is CASREQGISNQPQHF. In nucleotides, the CDR3 is TGTGCCAGCAGGGAACAGGGGATCAGCAATCAGCCCCAGCATTTT.